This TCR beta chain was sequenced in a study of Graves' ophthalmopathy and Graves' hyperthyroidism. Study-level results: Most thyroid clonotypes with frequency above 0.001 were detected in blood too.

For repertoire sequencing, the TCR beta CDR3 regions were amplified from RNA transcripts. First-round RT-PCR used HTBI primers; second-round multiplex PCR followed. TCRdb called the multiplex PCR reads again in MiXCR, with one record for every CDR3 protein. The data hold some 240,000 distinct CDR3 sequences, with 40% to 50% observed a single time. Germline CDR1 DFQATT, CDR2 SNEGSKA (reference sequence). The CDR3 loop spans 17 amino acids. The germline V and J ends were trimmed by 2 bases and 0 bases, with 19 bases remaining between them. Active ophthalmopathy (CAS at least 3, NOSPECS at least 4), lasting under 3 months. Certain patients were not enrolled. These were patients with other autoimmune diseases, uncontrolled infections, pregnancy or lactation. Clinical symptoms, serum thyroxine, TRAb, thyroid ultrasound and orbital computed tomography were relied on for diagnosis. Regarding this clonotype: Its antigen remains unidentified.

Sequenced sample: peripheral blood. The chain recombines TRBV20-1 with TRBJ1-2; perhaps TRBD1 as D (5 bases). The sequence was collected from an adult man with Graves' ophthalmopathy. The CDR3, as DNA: TGCAGTGCTAGATCCCGGGGGGGAGTCCAAGCTAACTATGGCTACACCTTC. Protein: CSARSRGGVQANYGYTF.